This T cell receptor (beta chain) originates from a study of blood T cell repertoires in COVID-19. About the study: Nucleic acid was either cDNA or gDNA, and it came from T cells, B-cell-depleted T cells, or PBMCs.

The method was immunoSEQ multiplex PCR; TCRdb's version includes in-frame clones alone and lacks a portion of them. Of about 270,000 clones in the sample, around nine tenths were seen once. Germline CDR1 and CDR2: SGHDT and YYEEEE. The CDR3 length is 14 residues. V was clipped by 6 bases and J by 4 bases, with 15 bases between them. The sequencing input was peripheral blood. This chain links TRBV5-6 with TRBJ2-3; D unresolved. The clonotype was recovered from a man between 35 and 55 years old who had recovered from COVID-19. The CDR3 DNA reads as TGTGCCAGCAACACCTACGACTTGTCAGATACGCAGTATTTT. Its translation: CASNTYDLSDTQYF. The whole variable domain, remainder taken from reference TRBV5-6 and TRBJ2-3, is DAGVTQSPTHLIKTRGQQVTLRCSPKSGHDTVSWYQQALGQGPQFIFQYYEEEERQRGNFPDRFSGHQFPNYSSELNVNALLLGDSALYLCASNTYDLSDTQYFGPGTRLTVL.